This TCR beta chain is from a study of T cells in Graves' hyperthyroidism and ophthalmopathy (dated by TCRdb to between 2018 and 2020). Background for the entire study: Peripheral blood samples were taken at initial diagnosis, before any treatment was given. A discovery cohort of approximately 97 patients, approximately 45 with Graves' ophthalmopathy and approximately 60 with stable Graves' hyperthyroidism, was used to find distinguishing TCR V-J signatures. Whether ophthalmopathy could be predicted prospectively was tested in an independent validation cohort made up of roughly 20 hyperthyroidism patients plus 17 patients who later progressed to ophthalmopathy. The roughly 91 discovery patients were randomly split 7:3 into training and test sets. The study also compared thyroid tissue and blood T-cell repertoires from a handful of Graves' hyperthyroidism patients. Following sampling, methimazole starting at 30 mg daily was given to hyperthyroidism patients, and high-dose intravenous methylprednisolone was given to ophthalmopathy patients. The paper describes TCR Vbeta CDR3 sequencing of around 130 peripheral blood samples, made up of 43 ophthalmopathy patients, approximately 73 hyperthyroidism patients and about 17 progressor patients.

Findings and caveats that apply to the study as a whole: Sample size was not statistically predetermined, and investigators were not blinded to group allocation. Ophthalmopathy was separated from stable hyperthyroidism by a 13 V-J signature model, with about 88% sensitivity and roughly 84% specificity obtained in cross-validation and 80%/75% obtained in testing. Most expanded thyroid clonotypes (frequency above 0.001) were also found in blood, which suggests that blood repertoires may mirror thyroid immune responses. In validation, progression to ophthalmopathy was predicted by the model with almost 71% sensitivity and 72.22% specificity, a median of roughly 6.4 months before onset.

According to the germline V gene (reference sequence), CDR1 reads PRHDT and CDR2 reads FYEKMQ. Trimming costs V 7 bases and J 0 bases, and their ends lie 19 bases apart. Including the terminal cysteine and phenylalanine, the CDR3 comprises 16 residues. Just CDR3 DNA is preserved here, 48 bases in frame from base 1. Notes on this clonotype: Its antigen is not yet known. There are no base qualities to consult, and no much larger clone falls within one base.

In the ophthalmopathy patients, disease was moderately to severely active, with a Clinical Activity Score of 3 or more, a NOSPECS grade of 4 or more, and a duration of less than 3 months. Patients with uncontrolled infections, other autoimmune diseases, pregnancy or lactation were excluded. Diagnoses relied on clinical symptoms, serum thyroxine and TRAb, thyroid ultrasound and orbital computed tomography. PBMCs were isolated from roughly 10 ml of fresh peripheral blood by Ficoll-Paque density gradient centrifugation. Trizol reagent was used to extract total RNA, and RNA quality was then checked on an Agilent 2100 Bioanalyzer. Amplification of TCR beta CDR3 regions was carried out from RNA transcripts. The TCR CDR3 was subjected to a first round of RT-PCR using the HTBI primer set and the Qiagen OneStep RT-PCR kit. The libraries were constructed in a second round of multiplex PCR and then size-selected and purified. Libraries were sequenced paired-end with 100 bp reads on an Illumina HiSeq2000. Per the authors' processing: Raw data were processed with SOAPnuke, discarding reads with adapters, uncalled bases, mean Phred below 15, or no exact constant-primer or identifier match. COPE v1.2.5 was used to merge the high-quality paired reads, and each unique nucleotide sequence was defined as a clonotype. MiTCR v1.1 was used to align the clonotypes against IMGT TRBV, TRBD and TRBJ reference segments. The analysis was restricted to V-J combinations with a frequency above 0.0001, which together covered around 99% of the repertoires. The TCS score was defined as F50 (clonal expansion) divided by E x V (chaos), with BLOSUM62-based TCRdist calculated between CDR3 peptides within each V-J. Welch's t-statistics and random forest reduced some 510 V-J features to 10 to 15, which were used in a naive Bayes classifier (R e1071). TCRdb applied fastp at Q25 and MiXCR to the public reads, then kept only in-frame beta chains. Each CDR3 protein gets just one entry, which takes the most common genes and DNA from the rows behind it. The V and J calls here are based on TCRdb, not the publication. Recorded for this sample are around 490,000 distinct CDR3 sequences; about 20% of them occurred a single time. Clones ranked in the top ten supply 45% to 50% of the sample.

The chain links TRBV13 with TRBJ2-7, with a weak D call of TRBD2 (5 bases match). The TCR sequence derives from a middle-aged man with Graves' ophthalmopathy. The sequenced material came from blood. Here the CDR3 is given as CASKVGSAGNSYEQYF. The DNA sequence is given as TGTGCCAGCAAGGTGGGGTCGGCGGGTAACTCCTACGAGCAGTACTTC.